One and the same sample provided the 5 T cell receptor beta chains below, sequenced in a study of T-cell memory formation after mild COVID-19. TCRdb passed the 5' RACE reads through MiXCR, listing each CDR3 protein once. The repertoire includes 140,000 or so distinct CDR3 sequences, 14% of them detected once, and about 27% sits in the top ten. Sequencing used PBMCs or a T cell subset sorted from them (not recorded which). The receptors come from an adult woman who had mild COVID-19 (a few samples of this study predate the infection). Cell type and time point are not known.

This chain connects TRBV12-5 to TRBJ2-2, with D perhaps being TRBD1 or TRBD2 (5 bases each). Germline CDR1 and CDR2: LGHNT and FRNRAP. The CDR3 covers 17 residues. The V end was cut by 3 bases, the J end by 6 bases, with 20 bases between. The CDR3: CASGFAAGGSDAGELFF. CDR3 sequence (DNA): TGTGCTAGTGGTTTCGCAGCTGGGGGTAGCGATGCCGGGGAGCTGTTTTTT.

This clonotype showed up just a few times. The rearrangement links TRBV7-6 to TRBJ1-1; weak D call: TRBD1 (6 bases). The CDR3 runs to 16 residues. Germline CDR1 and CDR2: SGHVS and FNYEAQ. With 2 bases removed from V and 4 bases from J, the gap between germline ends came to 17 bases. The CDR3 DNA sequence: TGTGCCAGCAGCTTAAGCTCCACAGGGATGGGCACTGAAGCTTTCTTT. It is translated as CASSLSSTGMGTEAFF.

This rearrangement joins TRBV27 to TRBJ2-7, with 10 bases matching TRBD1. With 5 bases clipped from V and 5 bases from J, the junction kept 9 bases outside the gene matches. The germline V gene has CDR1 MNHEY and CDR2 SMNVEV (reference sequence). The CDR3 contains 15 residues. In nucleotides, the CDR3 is TGTGCCAGCAGTCCAATGGGACAGGGGACCCACGAGCAGTACTTC. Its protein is CASSPMGQGTHEQYF.

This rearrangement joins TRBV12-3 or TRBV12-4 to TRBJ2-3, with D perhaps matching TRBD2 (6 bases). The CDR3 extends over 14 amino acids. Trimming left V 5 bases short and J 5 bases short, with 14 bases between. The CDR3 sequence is CASSLGGDVDTQYF. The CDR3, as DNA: TGTGCCAGCAGTCTAGGAGGGGACGTAGATACGCAGTATTTT.

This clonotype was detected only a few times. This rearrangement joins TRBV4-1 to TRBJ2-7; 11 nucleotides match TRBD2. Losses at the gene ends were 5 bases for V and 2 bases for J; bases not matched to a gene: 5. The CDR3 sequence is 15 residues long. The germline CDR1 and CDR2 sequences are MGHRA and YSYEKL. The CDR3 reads CASSGGTSGTYEQYF. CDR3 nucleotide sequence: TGCGCCAGCAGCGGTGGGACTAGCGGCACCTACGAGCAGTACTTC.